This TCR beta chain was recovered during a study of T-cell memory formation after mild COVID-19. Whole-study context: In these data, TCR clusters were largely donor specific.

TCRdb called the 5' RACE reads again in MiXCR, with one record for every CDR3 protein. The data contain about 270,000 distinct CDR3 sequences, over 15% of them singletons. Sequencing used PBMCs or a T cell subset sorted from them (not recorded which). The sequence was obtained from a man in his late teens or twenties who had mild COVID-19 (a few samples of this study predate the infection). Cell type and time point are not known.

The CDR3 DNA follows: TGTGCCAGCCGACTAGCGGATGAGCAAGAGACCCAGTACTTC. Translation gives CASRLADEQETQYF. This chain joins TRBV27 and TRBJ2-5, with 9 positions matching TRBD2. Unmatched junction bases numbered 6, after V lost 8 bases and J lost 2 bases. The germline gives CDR1 MNHEY, CDR2 SMNVEV (reference sequence). The length of the CDR3 is 14 residues.